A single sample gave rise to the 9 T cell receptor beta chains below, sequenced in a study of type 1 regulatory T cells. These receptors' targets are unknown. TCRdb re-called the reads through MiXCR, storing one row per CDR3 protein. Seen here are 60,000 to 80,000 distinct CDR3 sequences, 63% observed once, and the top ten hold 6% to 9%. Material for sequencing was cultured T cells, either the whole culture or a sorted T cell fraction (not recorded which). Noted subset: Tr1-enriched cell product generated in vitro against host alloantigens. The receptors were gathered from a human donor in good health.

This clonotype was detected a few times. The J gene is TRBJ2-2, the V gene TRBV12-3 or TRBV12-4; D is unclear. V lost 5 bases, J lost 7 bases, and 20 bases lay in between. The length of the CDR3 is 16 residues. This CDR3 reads CASSRPTGWAGGELFF. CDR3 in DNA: TGTGCCAGCAGTCGACCTACCGGATGGGCAGGCGGGGAGCTGTTTTTT.

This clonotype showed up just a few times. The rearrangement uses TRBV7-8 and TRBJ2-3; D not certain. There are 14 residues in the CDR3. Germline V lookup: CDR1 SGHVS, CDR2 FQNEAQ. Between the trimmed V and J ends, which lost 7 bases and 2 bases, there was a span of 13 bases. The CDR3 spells CASNTDGPTDTQYF. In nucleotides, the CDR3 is TGTGCCAGCAACACCGACGGGCCCACAGATACGCAGTATTTT.

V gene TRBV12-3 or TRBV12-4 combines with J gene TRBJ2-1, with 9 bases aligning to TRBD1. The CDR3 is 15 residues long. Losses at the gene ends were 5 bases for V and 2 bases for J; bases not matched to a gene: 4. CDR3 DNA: TGTGCCAGCAGTCCCGGACAGGGGACCTACAATGAGCAGTTCTTC. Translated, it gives CASSPGQGTYNEQFF.

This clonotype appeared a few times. CDR3 amino acids: CASSYQTGRNSPLHF. The DNA of the CDR3 is TGTGCCAGCAGTTACCAGACAGGCCGAAATTCACCCCTCCACTTT. V gene TRBV6-2 or TRBV6-3 combines with J gene TRBJ1-6, with D tentatively TRBD1 (6 bases). The CDR3 consists of 15 residues. With 2 bases removed from V and 7 bases from J, the gap between germline ends came to 12 bases. Germline-derived CDR1 and CDR2 are MNHEY and SVGEGT.

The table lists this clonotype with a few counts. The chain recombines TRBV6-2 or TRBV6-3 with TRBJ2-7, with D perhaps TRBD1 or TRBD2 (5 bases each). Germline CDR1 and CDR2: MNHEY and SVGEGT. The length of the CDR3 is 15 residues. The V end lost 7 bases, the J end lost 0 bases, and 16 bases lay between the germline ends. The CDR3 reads CASTLDPGTSYEQYF. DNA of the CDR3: TGTGCCAGCACCCTAGATCCCGGGACCTCCTACGAGCAGTACTTC.

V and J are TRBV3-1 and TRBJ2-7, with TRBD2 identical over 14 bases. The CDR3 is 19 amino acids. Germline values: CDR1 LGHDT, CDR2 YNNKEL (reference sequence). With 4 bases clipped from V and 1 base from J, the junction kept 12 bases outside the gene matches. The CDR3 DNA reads TGTGCCAGCAGCCCGAACCCGGGACTAGCGGGAGTAGTATCCTACGAGCAGTACTTC. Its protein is CASSPNPGLAGVVSYEQYF.

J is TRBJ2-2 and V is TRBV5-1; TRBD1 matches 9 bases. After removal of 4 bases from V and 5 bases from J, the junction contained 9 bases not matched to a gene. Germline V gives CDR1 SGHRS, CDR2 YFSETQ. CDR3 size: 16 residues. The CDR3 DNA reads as TGCGCCAGCAGCACACAGGGGGCTAAGGGGACCGGGGAGCTGTTTTTT. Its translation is CASSTQGAKGTGELFF.

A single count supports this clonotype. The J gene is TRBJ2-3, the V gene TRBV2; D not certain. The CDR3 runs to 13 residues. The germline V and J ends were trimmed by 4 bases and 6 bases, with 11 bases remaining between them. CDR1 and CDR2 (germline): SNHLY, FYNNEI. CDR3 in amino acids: CASSGTLRDTQYF. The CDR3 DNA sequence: TGTGCCAGCAGTGGGACGCTCAGGGATACGCAGTATTTT.

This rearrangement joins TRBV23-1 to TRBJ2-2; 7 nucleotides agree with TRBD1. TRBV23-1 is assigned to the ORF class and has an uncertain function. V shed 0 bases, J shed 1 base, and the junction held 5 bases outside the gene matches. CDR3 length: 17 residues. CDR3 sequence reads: CASSQSTGLKNTGELFF. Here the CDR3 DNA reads TGCGCCAGCAGTCAATCGACAGGGTTGAAGAACACCGGGGAGCTGTTTTTT.